The clone carrying this T cell receptor beta chain appeared many times. Only in-frame clones appear in the TCRdb table, and some are missing; sequencing was by immunoSEQ multiplex PCR. The sample records about 98,000 clones, approximately 82% being singletons. These data come from a study of blood T cell repertoires in COVID-19. Deletions cut 0 bases from V and 4 bases from J, with 12 bases between. Germline CDR1 and CDR2: MNHEY and SMNVEV (reference sequence). The CDR3 extends over 15 amino acids. This chain links TRBV27 with TRBJ1-2; D may be TRBD1 (5 bases). The source is a man aged 55 to 70 with active or convalescent COVID-19. Sequencing used peripheral blood. The CDR3 loop reads CASSLSVNRPYGYTF. CDR3 sequence (DNA): TGTGCCAGCAGTTTATCAGTCAACAGGCCCTATGGCTACACCTTC.